The table lists the clone carrying this TCR beta chain with many counts. Its antigen remains unknown. The data originate from a study of identical twins. Findings and limits, study-wide: It was out-of-frame TCR alpha sharing in monozygotic twins that models underestimated. The same donors were not followed; conclusions instead depended on cross-sectional statistical analysis.

Every one of the donors was a healthy Caucasian. TCRdb re-derived calls from the 5' RACE reads in MiXCR, one entry per CDR3 protein. This sample has 200,000 to 300,000 distinct CDR3 sequences; roughly 13% occur once, and the top ten carry more than 3.5%. V was shortened by 0 bases and J by 7 bases, with 8 bases between the two germline ends. CDR3 length: 13 residues. Germline V gene data show CDR1 as SGHDT and CDR2 as YYEEEE. This same sample was also taken into another study, of yellow fever vaccine responses in identical twins.

V gene TRBV5-6 combines with J gene TRBJ2-1; D gene unclear. The specimen was memory (CD45RO+) T cells sorted from blood. This clonotype originated in a woman under 30 in good health. CDR3 region: CASSLDSDNEQFF. The CDR3 DNA is TGTGCCAGCAGCTTGGATTCGGATAATGAGCAGTTCTTC.